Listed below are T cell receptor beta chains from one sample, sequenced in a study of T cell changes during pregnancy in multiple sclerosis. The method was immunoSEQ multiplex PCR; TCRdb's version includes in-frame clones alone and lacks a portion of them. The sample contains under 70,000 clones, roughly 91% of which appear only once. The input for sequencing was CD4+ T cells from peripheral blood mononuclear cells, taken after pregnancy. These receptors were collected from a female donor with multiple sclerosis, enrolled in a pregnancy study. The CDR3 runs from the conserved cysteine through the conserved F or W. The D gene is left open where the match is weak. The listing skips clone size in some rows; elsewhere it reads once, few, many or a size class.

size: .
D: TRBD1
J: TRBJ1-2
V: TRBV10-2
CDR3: CASSESGTGSYTF
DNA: TGCGCCAGCAGTGAGTCCGGGACAGGGAGCTACACCTTC

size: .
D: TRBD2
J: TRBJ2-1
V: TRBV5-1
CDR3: CASSGGTSGMVPYNEQFF
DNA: TGCGCCAGCAGCGGAGGGACTAGCGGGATGGTCCCCTACAATGAGCAGTTCTTC

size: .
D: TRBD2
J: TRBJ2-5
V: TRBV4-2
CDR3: CASSQELAGVQETQYF
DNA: TGTGCCAGCAGCCAAGAACTAGCGGGGGTCCAAGAGACCCAGTACTTC

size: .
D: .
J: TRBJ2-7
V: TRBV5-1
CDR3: CASSTGGGLSYEQYF
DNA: TGCGCCAGCAGCACAGGGGGGGGCCTTTCCTACGAGCAGTACTTC

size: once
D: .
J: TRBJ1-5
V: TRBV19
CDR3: CASSMELKAQHF
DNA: TGTGCCAGTAGTATGGAGTTGAAGGCCCAGCATTTT

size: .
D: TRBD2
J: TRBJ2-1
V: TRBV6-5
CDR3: CASSYSGGRTYNEQFF
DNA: TGTGCCAGCAGTTACTCCGGCGGGAGGACCTACAATGAGCAGTTCTTC

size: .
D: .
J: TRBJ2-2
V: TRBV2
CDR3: CASSPLRGGGGELFF
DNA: TGTGCCAGCAGTCCCTTACGTGGAGGTGGCGGGGAGCTGTTTTTT

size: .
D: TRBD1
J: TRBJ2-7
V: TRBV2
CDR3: CASTKTGPEQYF
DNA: TGTGCCAGCACCAAGACAGGGCCCGAGCAGTACTTC

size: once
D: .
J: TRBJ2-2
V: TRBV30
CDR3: CAWNRRGERTGELFF
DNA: TGTGCCTGGAACCGCCGAGGCGAGCGGACCGGGGAGCTGTTTTTT

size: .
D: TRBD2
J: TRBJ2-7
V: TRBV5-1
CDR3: CASRATSGRYEQYF
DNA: TGCGCCAGCAGAGCTACTAGCGGGAGGTACGAGCAGTACTTC

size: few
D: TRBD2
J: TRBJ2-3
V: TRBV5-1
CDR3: CASSFGRTDTQYF
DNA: TGCGCCAGCAGCTTCGGGAGGACAGATACGCAGTATTTT

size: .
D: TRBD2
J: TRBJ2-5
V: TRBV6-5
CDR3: CASSYWTSRGETQYF
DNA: TGTGCCAGCAGTTACTGGACTAGTCGAGGAGAGACCCAGTACTTC

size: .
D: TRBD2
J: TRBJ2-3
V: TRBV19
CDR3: CASSIRRLAGLDTQYF
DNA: TGTGCCAGTAGTATCCGACGGCTAGCGGGGCTGGATACGCAGTATTTT

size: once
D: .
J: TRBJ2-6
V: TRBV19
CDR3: CASNSPGANVLTF
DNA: TGTGCCAGTAATTCTCCTGGGGCCAACGTCCTGACTTTC

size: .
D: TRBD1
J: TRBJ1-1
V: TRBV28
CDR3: CASSRDRGHWGGEAFF
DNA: TGTGCCAGCAGCAGGGACAGGGGGCACTGGGGAGGAGAAGCTTTCTTT

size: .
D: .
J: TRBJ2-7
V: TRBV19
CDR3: CASSIGTLGPQYF
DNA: TGTGCCAGTAGTATTGGTACCTTGGGGCCGCAGTACTTC

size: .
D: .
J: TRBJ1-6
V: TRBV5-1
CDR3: CASSLGERNSPLHF
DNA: TGCGCCAGCAGCTTGGGAGAGAGGAATTCACCCCTCCACTTT

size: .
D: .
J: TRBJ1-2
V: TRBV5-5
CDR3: CASSPNSGLRNYGYTF
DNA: TGTGCCAGCAGCCCGAACTCGGGACTCAGGAACTATGGCTACACCTTC

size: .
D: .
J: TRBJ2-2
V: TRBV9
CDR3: CASSVGADTGELFF
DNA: TGTGCCAGCAGCGTAGGGGCAGACACCGGGGAGCTGTTTTTT

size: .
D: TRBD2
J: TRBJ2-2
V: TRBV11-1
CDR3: CASSVGLAYTGELFF
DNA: TGTGCCAGCAGCGTTGGACTAGCATACACCGGGGAGCTGTTTTTT

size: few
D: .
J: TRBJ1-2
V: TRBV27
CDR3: CASSPLGGGGWSGYTF
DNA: TGTGCCAGCAGTCCACTGGGCGGTGGGGGGTGGAGTGGCTACACCTTC

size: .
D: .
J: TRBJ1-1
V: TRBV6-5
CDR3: CASSTPGQWGTEAFF
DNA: TGTGCCAGCAGTACCCCGGGACAATGGGGGACTGAAGCTTTCTTT

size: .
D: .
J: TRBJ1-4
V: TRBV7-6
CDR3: CASSPRVNEKLFF
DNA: TGTGCCAGCAGCCCCCGAGTTAATGAAAAACTGTTTTTT

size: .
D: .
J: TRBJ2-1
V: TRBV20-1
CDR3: CSASSYEQFF
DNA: TGCAGTGCCAGTAGCTATGAGCAGTTCTTC

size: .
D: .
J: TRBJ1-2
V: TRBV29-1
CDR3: CSVGGGSYGYTF
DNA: TGCAGCGTTGGCGGGGGCTCCTATGGCTACACCTTC

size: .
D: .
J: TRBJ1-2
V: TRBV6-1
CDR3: CASSLTGLEGYTF
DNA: TGTGCCAGCAGCCTCACAGGGTTGGAAGGCTACACCTTC

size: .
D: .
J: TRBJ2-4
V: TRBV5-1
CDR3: CASSRTELAKNIQYF
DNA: TGCGCCAGCAGCCGGACAGAACTAGCCAAAAACATTCAGTACTTC

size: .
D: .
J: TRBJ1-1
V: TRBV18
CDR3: CASSPQKVTGAEAFF
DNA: TGTGCCAGCTCACCACAGAAAGTCACGGGGGCTGAAGCTTTCTTT

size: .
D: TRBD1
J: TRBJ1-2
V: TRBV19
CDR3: CASSIGHRLVSRGPGYTF
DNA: TGTGCCAGTAGTATAGGGCATCGATTGGTCTCCAGGGGGCCGGGCTACACCTTC

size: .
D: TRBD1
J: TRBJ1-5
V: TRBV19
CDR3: CASSTGQGNSNQPQHF
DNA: TGTGCCAGTAGTACTGGACAGGGTAATAGCAATCAGCCCCAGCATTTT

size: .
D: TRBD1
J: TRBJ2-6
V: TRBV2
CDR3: CASILRQGAGANVLTF
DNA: TGTGCCAGCATTCTCCGACAGGGGGCCGGGGCCAACGTCCTGACTTTC

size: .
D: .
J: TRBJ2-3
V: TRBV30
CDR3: CAWSSAVSTDTQYF
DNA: TGTGCCTGGAGTTCAGCGGTAAGCACAGATACGCAGTATTTT

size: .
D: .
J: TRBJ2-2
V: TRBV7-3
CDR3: CASNVGNGGELFF
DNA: TGTGCCAGCAACGTGGGCAATGGCGGGGAGCTGTTTTTT

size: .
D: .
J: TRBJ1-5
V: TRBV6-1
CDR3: CASRQTGVSNQPQHF
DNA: TGTGCCAGCAGACAGACCGGGGTTAGCAATCAGCCCCAGCATTTT

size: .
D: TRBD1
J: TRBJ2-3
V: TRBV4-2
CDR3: CASSQGRDRGFTDTQYF
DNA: TGTGCCAGCAGCCAAGGCAGGGACAGGGGGTTCACAGATACGCAGTATTTT

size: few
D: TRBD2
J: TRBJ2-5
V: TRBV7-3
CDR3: CASSTEGREGTQYF
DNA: TGTGCCAGCAGCACCGAGGGCAGGGAGGGGACCCAGTACTTC

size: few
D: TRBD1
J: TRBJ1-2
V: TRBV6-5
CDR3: CASAMTGEDYGYTF
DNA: TGTGCCAGCGCAATGACAGGGGAGGACTATGGCTACACCTTC

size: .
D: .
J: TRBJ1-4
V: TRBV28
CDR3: CASSLGGETNEKLFF
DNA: TGTGCCAGCAGTCTCGGAGGGGAAACTAATGAAAAACTGTTTTTT

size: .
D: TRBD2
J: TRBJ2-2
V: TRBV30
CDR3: CAWSVGGDTGELFF
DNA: TGTGCCTGGAGTGTCGGGGGGGACACCGGGGAGCTGTTTTTT

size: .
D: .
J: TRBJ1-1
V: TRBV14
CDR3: CASSRPMTDKTGNTEAFF
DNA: TGTGCCAGCAGCCGACCTATGACAGACAAGACTGGAAACACTGAAGCTTTCTTT

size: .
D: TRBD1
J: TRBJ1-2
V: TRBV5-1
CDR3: CASSLAQDRGYGYTF
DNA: TGCGCCAGCAGCTTGGCCCAAGACAGGGGCTATGGCTACACCTTC

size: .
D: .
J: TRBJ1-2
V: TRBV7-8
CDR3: CASSEQDSYGYTF
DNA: TGTGCCAGCAGCGAGCAGGACTCCTATGGCTACACCTTC

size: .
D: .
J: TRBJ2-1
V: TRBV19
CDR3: CASSVQGGAGSYNEQFF
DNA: TGTGCCAGTAGTGTACAAGGGGGAGCCGGCTCCTACAATGAGCAGTTCTTC

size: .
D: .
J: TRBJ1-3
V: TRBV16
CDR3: CASSQEGSYSGNTIYF
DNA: TGTGCCAGCAGCCAAGAGGGATCCTACTCTGGAAACACCATATATTTT

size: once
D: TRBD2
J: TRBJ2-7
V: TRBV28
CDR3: CASSPSSGPWEQYF
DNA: TGTGCCAGCAGCCCATCTAGCGGGCCATGGGAGCAGTACTTC